A selection of T cell receptor beta chains follows, all from one sample in a study of T cells in narcolepsy. The table came from immunoSEQ multiplex PCR; TCRdb's copy has only in-frame clones and leaves some out. The top ten clones hold 1.2% of a sample with tens of thousands of clones, more than 70% of them seen once. The sample was CD45RA- memory CD4+ T cells from PBMCs. The receptors were sampled from a human donor with narcolepsy. The CDR3 runs from the conserved cysteine through the conserved F or W. The order of the fields is clone size, J gene, V gene, D gene, CDR3 protein, CDR3 DNA. The D gene is left open where the match is weak. Clone size is given for some rows only: seen once, a few or many times, or a class if the clone is expanded.

>-|TRBJ1-6|TRBV9|TRBD1
CASSVRGLGNSPLHF
TGTGCCAGCAGCGTAAGGGGGCTGGGGAATTCACCCCTCCACTTT
>-|TRBJ2-4|TRBV19|-
CASSIQGAKNIQYF
TGTGCCAGTAGTATCCAGGGGGCCAAAAACATTCAGTACTTC
>-|TRBJ1-5|TRBV19|-
CASSRGGDGGNQPQHF
TGTGCCAGTAGTAGGGGCGGGGACGGGGGCAATCAGCCCCAGCATTTT
>-|TRBJ2-5|TRBV5-8|-
CASTRGSLRKGGETQYF
TGTGCCAGCACGAGGGGGTCGTTACGAAAAGGGGGAGAGACCCAGTACTTC
>-|TRBJ1-1|TRBV27|-
CASRGWGADTEAFF
TGTGCCAGCAGGGGTTGGGGCGCGGACACTGAGGCTTTCTTT
>-|TRBJ1-2|TRBV6-5|TRBD1
CASSWDRYGYTF
TGTGCCAGCAGCTGGGACAGATATGGCTACACCTTC
>-|TRBJ1-5|TRBV30|-
CAWNRGPNQPQHF
TGTGCCTGGAACCGGGGCCCCAATCAGCCCCAGCATTTT
>-|TRBJ2-3|TRBV6-5|-
CASSPDSRQGDTQYF
TGTGCCAGCAGTCCGGACTCCCGTCAGGGAGATACGCAGTATTTT
>-|TRBJ2-5|TRBV30|TRBD1
CAWSLAGTEETQYF
TGTGCCTGGAGTTTAGCCGGGACAGAAGAGACCCAGTACTTC
>-|TRBJ1-1|TRBV2|-
CATARKMNTEAFF
TGTGCCACCGCTAGGAAAATGAACACTGAAGCTTTCTTT
>-|TRBJ2-7|TRBV19|-
CASSDPLGQGSSEQYF
TGTGCCAGTAGCGACCCATTGGGGCAGGGGTCGTCCGAGCAGTACTTC
>once|TRBJ2-5|TRBV7-9|-
CALGGAPPRETQYF
TGTGCCTTAGGAGGGGCCCCGCCGAGGGAGACCCAGTACTTC
>-|TRBJ1-4|TRBV19|-
CASSKGLAGNEKLFF
TGTGCCAGTAGTAAGGGGCTGGCAGGGAATGAAAAACTGTTTTTT
>-|TRBJ1-1|TRBV12-5|-
CASGLVPMNTEAFF
TGTGCTAGTGGTTTGGTACCGATGAACACTGAAGCTTTCTTT
>few|TRBJ2-1|TRBV5-1|TRBD1
CASSSSGTGYVSEQFF
TGCGCCAGCAGCTCTTCCGGGACAGGGTACGTAAGTGAGCAGTTCTTC
>-|TRBJ1-1|TRBV5-3|-
CARSFYGAEAFF
TGTGCCAGAAGTTTCTACGGCGCTGAAGCTTTCTTT
>-|TRBJ1-2|TRBV7-9|-
CASSFDFRDYGYTF
TGTGCCAGCAGCTTCGATTTTAGGGACTATGGCTACACCTTC
>-|TRBJ2-5|TRBV6-5|-
CASSNPRETQYF
TGTGCCAGCAGTAATCCGCGGGAGACCCAGTACTTC
>-|TRBJ1-1|TRBV7-3|-
CASSMDRNTEAFF
TGTGCCAGCAGCATGGACAGGAACACTGAAGCTTTCTTT
>-|TRBJ2-7|TRBV7-3|-
CASSFFRGITYEQYF
TGTGCCAGCAGCTTTTTCAGGGGCATTACCTACGAGCAGTACTTC
>few|TRBJ2-7|TRBV7-3|-
CASSLGVGYEQYF
TGTGCCAGCAGCTTAGGCGTGGGCTACGAGCAGTACTTC
>-|TRBJ2-7|TRBV6-5|-
CASSEAGPSYEQYF
TGTGCCAGCAGTGAGGCAGGGCCATCCTACGAGCAGTACTTC
>-|TRBJ2-7|TRBV2|-
CASAARYEQYF
TGTGCCAGCGCGGCGCGGTACGAGCAGTACTTC
>once|TRBJ2-3|TRBV6-5|-
CASSGSGRVDTQYF
TGTGCCAGCAGTGGGTCCGGCCGGGTTGATACGCAGTATTTT
>-|TRBJ1-2|TRBV19|-
CASSTRNNYGYTF
TGTGCCAGTAGTACCAGGAATAACTATGGCTACACCTTC
>few|TRBJ1-5|TRBV2|TRBD1
CASSEGATGPQPQHF
TGTGCCAGCAGTGAGGGGGCGACAGGGCCACAGCCCCAGCATTTT
>-|TRBJ2-7|TRBV14|-
CASSQDSEGYEQYF
TGTGCCAGCAGCCAAGACTCCGAGGGCTACGAGCAGTACTTC
>-|TRBJ2-3|TRBV7-6|-
CASSFRSPGDTQYF
TGTGCCAGCAGCTTTCGCAGCCCCGGGGATACGCAGTATTTT
>-|TRBJ2-2|TRBV30|-
CAWSGGANTGELFF
TGTGCCTGGAGTGGGGGAGCGAACACCGGGGAGCTGTTTTTT
>-|TRBJ2-3|TRBV6-1|-
CASSDSRVATDTQYF
TGTGCCAGCAGCGACTCCCGAGTAGCTACAGATACGCAGTATTTT
>once|TRBJ2-2|TRBV5-8|-
CASTPRPRSTGELFF
TGTGCCAGCACCCCAAGGCCCCGGAGCACCGGGGAGCTGTTTTTT
>-|TRBJ2-2|TRBV11-3|-
CASSYVGGLANTGELFF
TGTGCCAGCAGCTATGTCGGGGGGCTAGCGAACACCGGGGAGCTGTTTTTT
>-|TRBJ2-7|TRBV5-1|TRBD1
CASSQRQGAPEQYF
TGCGCCAGCAGCCAGAGACAGGGGGCCCCCGAGCAGTACTTC
>-|TRBJ2-7|TRBV2|-
CASSTGYEQYF
TGTGCCAGCAGCACTGGCTACGAGCAGTACTTC
>-|TRBJ1-2|TRBV6-1|TRBD1
CASSGTGGKGDGYTF
TGTGCCAGCAGTGGGACAGGGGGCAAAGGGGATGGCTACACCTTC
>-|TRBJ1-6|TRBV30|-
CAWSKLGDSPLHF
TGTGCCTGGAGTAAGCTAGGGGACTCACCCCTCCACTTT
>-|TRBJ2-1|TRBV5-1|TRBD2
CASSLRLAGTNDNEQFF
TGCGCCAGCAGCTTAAGACTAGCGGGGACAAACGACAATGAGCAGTTCTTC
>-|TRBJ2-3|TRBV7-7|-
CASSLLGEATDTQYF
TGTGCTAGCAGCTTATTGGGGGAGGCCACAGATACGCAGTATTTT
>once|TRBJ2-7|TRBV30|TRBD2
CAGVNPGTRSYEQYF
TGTGCCGGCGTTAATCCCGGGACTAGATCATACGAGCAGTACTTC
>-|TRBJ1-2|TRBV7-2|-
CASSLVGGRGGGGYTF
TGTGCCAGCAGCTTAGTGGGCGGCAGAGGCGGAGGTGGCTACACCTTC
>-|TRBJ2-3|TRBV9|-
CASSVRNTDTQYF
TGTGCCAGCAGCGTTCGCAACACAGATACGCAGTATTTT
>-|TRBJ1-2|TRBV5-6|-
CASSLAKGGGYTF
TGTGCCAGCAGCTTGGCCAAAGGCGGAGGCTACACCTTC
>-|TRBJ1-2|TRBV20-1|-
CSAPGRYGYTF
TGCAGTGCTCCCGGGCGGTATGGCTACACCTTC
>-|TRBJ1-5|TRBV5-4|-
CASSSGGGRLDNQPQHF
TGTGCCAGCAGCTCTGGGGGGGGGCGACTAGACAATCAGCCCCAGCATTTT
>-|TRBJ2-3|TRBV11-2|TRBD2
CASSLGLRAGGLNTQYF
TGTGCCAGCAGCTTAGGACTGCGAGCGGGGGGGCTTAATACGCAGTATTTT
>-|TRBJ2-1|TRBV5-4|-
CASSLGPGANEQFF
TGTGCCAGCAGCTTGGGCCCGGGGGCCAATGAGCAGTTCTTC
>once|TRBJ2-1|TRBV9|-
CASSPRVAGEQFF
TGTGCCAGCAGCCCCCGAGTCGCAGGAGAGCAGTTCTTC
>-|TRBJ2-7|TRBV9|TRBD1
CASSVDQGAYEQYF
TGTGCCAGCAGCGTAGATCAGGGGGCGTACGAGCAGTACTTC
>few|TRBJ2-4|TRBV7-8|-
CASSLARRVAGTKNIQYF
TGTGCCAGCAGCTTAGCGCGGCGGGTGGCAGGGACCAAAAACATTCAGTACTTC
>few|TRBJ2-3|TRBV19|TRBD1
CASSIGGGRGDTQYF
TGTGCCAGTAGTATAGGAGGGGGCCGTGGAGATACGCAGTATTTT
>-|TRBJ2-7|TRBV18|-
CASSPPLRTSWYEQYF
TGTGCCAGCTCACCACCCTTACGGACAAGTTGGTACGAGCAGTACTTC
>-|TRBJ2-3|TRBV2|-
CASSEAGSGADTQYF
TGTGCCAGCAGTGAAGCTGGGTCAGGGGCAGATACGCAGTATTTT
>-|TRBJ1-3|TRBV13|-
CASSLGAGTGNTIYF
TGTGCCAGCAGCTTAGGTGCCGGAACTGGAAACACCATATATTTT
>-|TRBJ1-1|TRBV29-1|TRBD1
CSVAMVAGGAPMTEAFF
TGCAGCGTTGCGATGGTTGCAGGGGGTGCCCCGATGACTGAAGCTTTCTTT
>-|TRBJ2-5|TRBV2|-
CASTPRETQYF
TGTGCCAGCACCCCAAGGGAGACCCAGTACTTC
>-|TRBJ2-2|TRBV7-3|-
CASRHSGGNTGELFF
TGTGCCAGCCGCCACAGTGGGGGAAACACCGGGGAGCTGTTTTTT
>few|TRBJ2-7|TRBV2|-
CASSEERASAAYEQYF
TGTGCCAGCAGTGAAGAAAGGGCGAGTGCGGCCTACGAGCAGTACTTC
>-|TRBJ2-7|TRBV6-5|-
CASRRDRNIYEQYF
TGTGCCAGCAGAAGAGACAGGAATATCTACGAGCAGTACTTC
>-|TRBJ1-4|TRBV4-1|TRBD1
CASSPAGTGHEKLFF
TGCGCCAGCAGCCCGGCCGGGACAGGGCACGAAAAACTGTTTTTT
>few|TRBJ1-5|TRBV7-2|-
CASSLGPTSQPQHF
TGTGCCAGCAGCTTAGGGCCAACAAGCCAGCCCCAGCATTTT